In its sample, the clone carrying this T cell receptor beta chain was seen a few times. Its antigen remains unidentified. The data were taken from a study of cytomegalovirus exposure and HLA in healthy donors. Study-level results: A reported reduction in N-insertions relative to the approximately 670-donor mean was seen in an Asian-associated ancestry cluster in a later analysis.

The CDR3 covers 15 residues. The PCR made use of 60 Vbeta and 13 Jbeta primers. Method: immunoSEQ multiplex PCR; TCRdb's copy keeps in-frame clones and lacks some. The data contain about 42,000 clones, about 47% of them singletons. The source is a human donor in good health. This rearrangement joins TRBV21-1 to TRBJ1-6; the listed D gene, TRBD1, was not tested against the DNA. TRBV21-1 is a known pseudogene. Material: PBMCs. CDR3 in amino acids: CASSPPGQGNSPLHF. The CDR3 region has the DNA TGTGCCAGCAGCCCTCCGGGACAGGGGAATTCACCCCTCCACTTT.